The 10 T cell receptor beta chains below come from one sample, sequenced in a study of CD8 T cells in ankylosing spondylitis. Points from the study as a whole: Fewer than ten highly homologous variants made up a TCR beta motif that seemed to typify ankylosing spondylitis blood.

The antigens of these receptors remain unknown. TCRdb re-called the 5' RACE reads with MiXCR, one entry per CDR3 protein. This table holds more than 500,000 distinct CDR3 sequences, approximately 5% found once. Sequences were obtained from blood, either unsorted or a sorted T cell fraction (not recorded which). These receptors were taken from a male donor with ankylosing spondylitis.

The table lists this clonotype with many counts. The rearrangement uses TRBV29-1 and TRBJ2-3, with TRBD1 matching over 10 bases. The CDR3 extends over 15 amino acids. The V gene's germline CDR1 is SQVTM and CDR2 ANQGSEA. V lost 8 bases and J lost 2; bases outside the gene matches: 10. The CDR3 DNA follows: TGCAGCTCCACCGGACAGGGGGATTTCACAGATACGCAGTATTTT. Its translation: CSSTGQGDFTDTQYF.

This clonotype was seen repeatedly, ten times or more. The V and J genes are TRBV27 and TRBJ2-7; D is undetermined. CDR1 MNHEY and CDR2 SMNVEV come from the germline V gene (reference sequence). The length of the CDR3 is 12 residues. Deletions cut 2 bases from V and 3 bases from J, with 5 bases between. The CDR3 loop is CASSLLFYEQYF. The CDR3 nucleotides are TGTGCCAGCAGTTTACTCTTCTACGAGCAGTACTTC.

This clonotype was detected ten times or more. This chain joins TRBV7-9 and TRBJ2-2; D remains unclear. Germline CDR1 reads SEHNR; CDR2 reads FQNEAQ (reference sequence). The CDR3 covers 13 residues. Trimming took 5 bases from V and 6 from J, leaving 10 bases between them. As DNA, the CDR3 is TGTGCCAGCAGCCTTACCAAACCCGGGGAGCTGTTTTTT. Translated: CASSLTKPGELFF. Variable domain in full (rest from reference TRBV7-9 and TRBJ2-2): DTGVSQNPRHKITKRGQNVTFRCDPISEHNRLYWYRQTLGQGPEFLTYFQNEAQLEKSRLLSDRFSAERPKGSFSTLEIQRTEQGDSAMYLCASSLTKPGELFFGEGSRLTVL.

This clonotype was detected ten times or more. V gene TRBV20-1 combines with J gene TRBJ2-1; TRBD2 agrees at 11 bases. The CDR3 length is 13 residues. Germline lookup yields CDR1 DFQATT and CDR2 SNEGSKA (reference sequence). V shed 5 bases and J 10 bases; nucleotides not matched to a gene: 7. The CDR3 DNA reads TGCAGTGCTGGGCTAGCGGGGGGTGACGAGCAGTTCTTC. Residues: CSAGLAGGDEQFF.

In its sample, this clonotype was seen many times. The chain employs TRBV9 and TRBJ2-6; unclear D gene. This CDR3 contains 20 residues. Germline-derived CDR1 and CDR2 are SGDLS and YYNGEE. The V gene lost 4 bases and the J gene lost 0 bases, with 23 bases spanning the gap. CDR3 sequence reads: CASSPRTSVYSYSGANVLTF. The CDR3 DNA reads TGTGCCAGCAGCCCGCGGACCTCAGTCTACTCTTACTCTGGGGCCAACGTCCTGACTTTC.

This clonotype was recorded many times. The chain links TRBV20-1 to TRBJ2-3, with TRBD2 matching over 7 bases. CDR1 DFQATT and CDR2 SNEGSKA come from the germline V gene (reference sequence). This CDR3 contains 14 residues. V was clipped by 3 bases and J by 4 bases; unmatched bases: 7. CDR3 DNA sequence: TGCAGTGCTAGTGGTGGGAGGGCCGCAGATACGCAGTATTTT. Its protein is CSASGGRAADTQYF.

V and J are TRBV29-1 and TRBJ2-1; 10 bases fit TRBD2. Per germline, CDR1 SQVTM and CDR2 ANQGSEA. This CDR3 region has 15 residues. Losses at the gene ends were 5 bases for V and 1 base for J; bases not matched to a gene: 5. CDR3 sequence: CSVLPSGRSYNEQFF. The CDR3 DNA reads as TGCAGCGTTCTGCCTAGCGGGAGATCCTACAATGAGCAGTTCTTC.

This clonotype has just a few counts. The chain has TRBV6-2 or TRBV6-3 and TRBJ2-1, with D possibly TRBD2 on 6 matching bases. V lost 4 bases, J lost 2 bases, and 12 bases lay in between. Germline V gene data show CDR1 as MNHEY and CDR2 as SVGEGT. This CDR3 has 15 amino acids. The CDR3 DNA follows: TGTGCCAGCAGTTTTCTAGCGCCGGCCTACAATGAGCAGTTCTTC. Translating gives CASSFLAPAYNEQFF.

This clonotype came up many times. The CDR3 sequence is CASTYLGDGRTEAFF. DNA for the CDR3: TGCGCCAGCACCTATTTGGGGGATGGCCGCACTGAAGCTTTCTTT. This sequence joins TRBV4-3 and TRBJ1-1, with D perhaps TRBD1 (5 bases). This CDR3 comprises 15 residues. Trimming stripped 7 bases from V and 4 bases from J, with 19 bases between. Germline values: CDR1 LGHNA, CDR2 YSLEER.

This clonotype has at least ten counts. The V gene is TRBV6-1, the J gene TRBJ1-1; 7 bases line up with TRBD1. This CDR3 has 14 residues. CDR1 is MNHNS, CDR2 SASEGT, per germline. Unmatched junction bases numbered 3, after V lost 5 bases and J lost 0 bases. The CDR3 reads CASSIGTVNTEAFF. Written as DNA, the CDR3 is TGTGCCAGCAGTATCGGGACAGTGAACACTGAAGCTTTCTTT.